This T cell receptor beta chain emerged from a study of blood T cell repertoires in COVID-19. Overall study: PBMCs, B-cell-depleted T cells, or T cells provided the cDNA or gDNA that made up the material.

Clones were sequenced by immunoSEQ multiplex PCR, and TCRdb holds only the in-frame ones, with some missing. The repertoire holds about 180,000 clones, with about 85% as singletons. The CDR3 runs 15 residues. V gave up 4 bases and J gave up 4 bases, with 16 bases separating them. CDR1 is LGHDT, CDR2 YNNKEL, per germline (reference sequence). The TCR was taken from a woman of 80 years or more with acute or convalescent COVID-19. The V call is TRBV3-1 (or the pseudogene TRBV3-2), the J call TRBJ1-2; D unresolved. The source material was peripheral blood. The CDR3 DNA follows: TGTGCCAGCAGCCCTAGCGGTAGGGATCTCTATGGCTACACCTTC. This codes for CASSPSGRDLYGYTF.